One sample yielded the 6 T cell receptor beta chains listed below, sequenced in a study of post-analysis software for immune sequencing data. Whole-study findings and limits: In patients, TRBV5-6, TRBV5-1 and TRBV20-1 belonged to roughly five TRBV segments found more frequently than in controls.

Unique molecular identifiers were built into the TCR beta cDNA libraries. Via MiXCR, TCRdb re-called the PCR reads, giving one row per CDR3 protein. Altogether about 400,000 distinct CDR3 sequences are present, approximately 38% being singletons, with the ten largest covering around an eighth. No antigen has been identified for these receptors. The sequenced sample was blood. All receptors come from a girl aged 5-17 years with multiple sclerosis.

This clonotype occurred a few times. J is TRBJ1-1 and V is TRBV27; a weak D match, TRBD1 (6 bases). The CDR3 has 13 residues. V was cut by 3 bases and J by 4 bases, with 9 bases left in between. Germline V gene lookup returns CDR1 MNHEY and CDR2 SMNVEV (reference sequence). The CDR3 bases are TGTGCCAGCAGTTTTCGGGGGCTCACTGAAGCTTTCTTT. Encoded protein: CASSFRGLTEAFF.

The V gene is TRBV9, the J gene TRBJ1-6, with 8 bases that match TRBD1. The germline V gene has CDR1 SGDLS and CDR2 YYNGEE. The CDR3 has 17 residues. Germline trimming cut 4 bases from V and 6 bases from J; bases unmatched to any gene: 12. DNA of the CDR3: TGTGCCAGCAGCAAGCGCGGACAGGGAGACGGTAATTCACCCCTCCACTTT. It yields the protein CASSKRGQGDGNSPLHF.

The genes are TRBV20-1 and TRBJ2-7, with a weak D call TRBD2 (6 bases). CDR1 is DFQATT and CDR2 is SNEGSKA in the germline V gene (reference sequence). Trimming pared 8 bases from V and 1 base from J, leaving 12 bases between. The CDR3 is 12 residues long. DNA for the CDR3: TGCAGTCCGCGGGGAGAATCCTACGAGCAGTACTTC. It is translated as CSPRGESYEQYF.

V is TRBV25-1 and J is TRBJ2-3, with 10 positions matching TRBD2. The germline V gene has CDR1 MGHDK and CDR2 SYGVNS. V shed 1 base and J 5 bases; nucleotides not matched to a gene: 6. The CDR3 is made up of 16 amino acids. CDR3 DNA: TGTGCCAGCAGTGAATCAGCGGGGGGGCTTATAGATACGCAGTATTTT. This gives the protein CASSESAGGLIDTQYF.

The chain recombines TRBV10-3 with TRBJ2-2, with D possibly being TRBD1 (5 bases). V shed 4 bases and J shed 5 bases, with 11 bases lying between them. This CDR3 comprises 14 residues. CDR1 and CDR2 from the germline V gene are ENHRY and SYGVKD. The CDR3 nucleotides read TGTGCCATCAGTGGTGCAGGGAATACCGGGGAGCTGTTTTTT. Translation gives CAISGAGNTGELFF.

The chain carries TRBV12-3 or TRBV12-4 and TRBJ2-7, with 9 positions matching TRBD1. V gave up 1 base and J gave up 2 bases; unmatched junction bases: 12. The CDR3 is made up of 18 amino acids. Here the CDR3 reads CASSLGGQGSVGPYEQYF. In DNA, the CDR3 is TGTGCCAGCAGTTTAGGGGGACAGGGTAGCGTGGGGCCCTACGAGCAGTACTTC.